The 15 T cell receptor beta chains below were found in one sample sequenced in a study of shared T cell receptors in the human thymus. Produced via immunoSEQ multiplex PCR; TCRdb's table is partial and in-frame only. Seen here are almost 550,000 clones, about 84% observed once, and the top ten hold 0.013%. Separately, the same data were catalogued under a study of human thymus T cells.

Sequencing was carried out using thymocytes. All receptors derive from a boy under three years old with a congenital heart defect.

V gene TRBV18 combines with J gene TRBJ2-1, with D perhaps matching TRBD2 (6 bases). CDR3 length: 15 amino acids. The ends were cut back, 4 bases at V and 0 bases at J, with 10 bases in the middle. Germline V gene lookup returns CDR1 KGHSH and CDR2 LQKENI. CDR3 loop: CASSRGTDSYNEQFF. The CDR3 region has the DNA TGTGCCAGCTCACGCGGGACCGACTCCTACAATGAGCAGTTCTTC.

The J gene is TRBJ2-1, the V gene TRBV21-1; the table's D call of TRBD2 was not tested on the DNA. TRBV21-1 is reported as a pseudogene. The CDR3 spans 15 residues. The CDR3 DNA follows: TGTGCCAGCAACCCGAAAGGGCTAGCGCAAGATGAGCAGTTCTTC. Translation: CASNPKGLAQDEQFF.

V is TRBV4-3 and J is TRBJ2-5, with 9 nucleotides matching TRBD2. Looked up from germline, CDR1 is LGHNA and CDR2 is YSLEER. This CDR3 has 18 amino acids. Unmatched junction bases numbered 10, after V lost 0 bases and J lost 2 bases. The CDR3 sequence: CASSQEKVPSGNQETQYF. The CDR3, as DNA: TGCGCCAGCAGCCAAGAGAAGGTCCCTAGCGGGAATCAAGAGACCCAGTACTTC.

V gene TRBV30 combines with J gene TRBJ2-1, with a possible D match to TRBD2 (6 bases). Germline V gene sequence: CDR1 GTSNPN, CDR2 SVGIG (reference sequence). Trimming took 2 bases from V and 5 from J, leaving 19 bases between them. This CDR3 has 16 amino acids. The CDR3 sequence is CAWSRTGELVHNEQFF. The CDR3 nucleotides are TGTGCCTGGAGTAGGACGGGAGAGCTAGTCCACAATGAGCAGTTCTTC.

The chain has TRBV18 and TRBJ2-1, with 7 bases lining up with TRBD2. Germline V gene lookup returns CDR1 KGHSH and CDR2 LQKENI. The CDR3 runs to 18 residues. Losses at the gene ends were 1 base for V and 4 bases for J; bases not matched to a gene: 13. As DNA, the CDR3 is TGTGCCAGCTCACCACAGGCGTCATCTAGCGGAATTTACAATGAGCAGTTCTTC. Its protein product is CASSPQASSSGIYNEQFF.

The V gene is TRBV4-1, the J gene TRBJ2-1; 10 bases are a match to TRBD2. CDR3 length equals 16 residues. Germline trimming cut 6 bases from V and 7 bases from J; bases unmatched to any gene: 12. The germline gives CDR1 MGHRA, CDR2 YSYEKL. The CDR3: CASSRELAGKRNEQFF. CDR3 coding DNA: TGCGCCAGCAGTCGGGAACTAGCGGGGAAGAGGAATGAGCAGTTCTTC.

The rearrangement joins TRBV29-1 to TRBJ2-4, with a tentative D call TRBD1 (5 bases). Deletions cut 3 bases from V and 0 bases from J, with 24 bases between. CDR1 is SQVTM and CDR2 is ANQGSEA in the germline V gene. The CDR3 spans 19 residues. CDR3 in DNA: TGCAGCGTTGAGCTTGCTGGGGCAAGTATAAGACTAGCCAAAAACATTCAGTACTTC. Its translation: CSVELAGASIRLAKNIQYF.

The chain links TRBV9 to TRBJ2-3; D remains ambiguous. This CDR3 has 15 amino acids. Germline V gene data show CDR1 as SGDLS and CDR2 as YYNGEE. V shed 0 bases and J shed 0 bases, with 8 bases lying between them. CDR3 sequence: CASSVGPGSTDTQYF. CDR3 DNA: TGTGCCAGCAGCGTAGGTCCGGGTAGCACAGATACGCAGTATTTT.

V is TRBV14 and J is TRBJ2-1; 8 bases map to TRBD2. Germline trimming cut 0 bases from V and 4 bases from J; bases unmatched to any gene: 2. This CDR3 region has 15 residues. Germline loops: CDR1 SGHDN, CDR2 FVKESK. In DNA, the CDR3 is TGTGCCAGCAGCCAAGAGGGGACTAGTTACAATGAGCAGTTCTTC. Translating it yields CASSQEGTSYNEQFF.

The rearrangement joins TRBV2 to TRBJ2-2, with TRBD1 as a possible D gene (5 bases). Germline CDR1 is SNHLY and CDR2 is FYNNEI. The CDR3 is made up of 14 amino acids. Between the trimmed V and J ends, which lost 5 bases and 0 bases, there was a span of 7 bases. In DNA form, the CDR3 reads TGTGCCAGCAGTACCAGGGCGAACACCGGGGAGCTGTTTTTT. This encodes CASSTRANTGELFF.

V is TRBV25-1 and J is TRBJ1-5; TRBD1 agrees at 10 bases. J lost 4 bases, V lost 3 bases, and 3 bases had no gene match. Per the germline V gene, CDR1 is MGHDK and CDR2 is SYGVNS. The CDR3 runs to 15 residues. CDR3 sequence: CASSDRTGGNQPQHF. The CDR3 nucleotides read TGTGCCAGCAGTGATAGGACAGGGGGAAATCAGCCCCAGCATTTT. The full variable domain, its missing parts supplied by reference TRBV25-1 and TRBJ1-5, is EADIYQTPRYLVIGTGKKITLECSQTMGHDKMYWYQQDPGMELHLIHYSYGVNSTEKGDLSSESTVSRIRTEHFPLTLESARPSHTSQYLCASSDRTGGNQPQHFGDGTRLSIL.

The rearrangement links TRBV11-2 to TRBJ2-3; maybe TRBD2 (5 bases). There are 17 residues in the CDR3. The ends were cut back, 4 bases at V and 1 base at J, with 18 bases in the middle. CDR1 is SGHAT and CDR2 is FQNNGV in the germline V gene. The CDR3: CASSSYAAGIRTDTQYF. The CDR3, as DNA: TGTGCCAGCAGCTCATATGCGGCCGGGATCCGCACAGATACGCAGTATTTT.

CDR3 DNA: TGTGCCAGCAGTGGGGCTAGCGGGGCCCTCTCCTACGAGCAGTACTTC. Translated, it gives CASSGASGALSYEQYF. V is TRBV25-1 and J is TRBJ2-7, with 9 bases fitting TRBD2. This CDR3 comprises 16 residues. CDR1 is MGHDK, CDR2 SYGVNS, per germline. The junction had 7 bases not matched to a gene; V was cut back by 4 bases and J by 0 bases.

This sequence joins TRBV7-6 and TRBJ1-2, with 8 nucleotides matching TRBD1. CDR1 is SGHVS and CDR2 is FNYEAQ in the germline V gene. The CDR3 runs to 14 residues. Germline trimming cut 5 bases from V and 6 bases from J; bases unmatched to any gene: 8. The CDR3 protein is CASSPGPGGDGYTF. The CDR3, as DNA: TGTGCCAGCAGCCCGGGCCCAGGGGGCGATGGCTACACCTTC. The variable domain in full, completed from reference TRBV7-6 and TRBJ1-2, reads GAGVSQSPRYKVTKRGQDVALRCDPISGHVSLYWYRQALGQGPEFLTYFNYEAQQDKSGLPNDRFSAERPEGSISTLTIQRTEQRDSAMYRCASSPGPGGDGYTFGSGTRLTVV.

The chain carries TRBV5-4 and TRBJ1-1; D is undetermined. The CDR3 is 13 residues long. The V gene's germline CDR1 is SGHNT and CDR2 YYREEE (reference sequence). V gave up 0 bases and J gave up 0 bases, with 3 bases separating them. In DNA, the CDR3 is TGTGCCAGCAGCTTGGCCGTGAACACTGAAGCTTTCTTT. It codes for CASSLAVNTEAFF.